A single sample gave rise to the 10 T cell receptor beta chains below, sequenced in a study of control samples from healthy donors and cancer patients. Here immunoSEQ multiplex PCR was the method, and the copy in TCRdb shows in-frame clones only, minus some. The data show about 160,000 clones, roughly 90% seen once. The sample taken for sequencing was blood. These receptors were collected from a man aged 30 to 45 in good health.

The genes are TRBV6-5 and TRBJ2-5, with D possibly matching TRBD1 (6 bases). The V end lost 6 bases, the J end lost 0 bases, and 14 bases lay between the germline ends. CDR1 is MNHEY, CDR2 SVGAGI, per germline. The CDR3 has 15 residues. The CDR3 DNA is TGTGCCAGCAGAACCGGGACATTGAACCAAGAGACCCAGTACTTC. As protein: CASRTGTLNQETQYF.

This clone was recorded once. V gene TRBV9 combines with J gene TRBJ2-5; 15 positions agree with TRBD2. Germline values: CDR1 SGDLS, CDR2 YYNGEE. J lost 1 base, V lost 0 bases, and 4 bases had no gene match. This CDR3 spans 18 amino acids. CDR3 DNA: TGTGCCAGCAGCGTAGCTGGGACTAGCGGGAGGCTCCAAGAGACCCAGTACTTC. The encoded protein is CASSVAGTSGRLQETQYF.

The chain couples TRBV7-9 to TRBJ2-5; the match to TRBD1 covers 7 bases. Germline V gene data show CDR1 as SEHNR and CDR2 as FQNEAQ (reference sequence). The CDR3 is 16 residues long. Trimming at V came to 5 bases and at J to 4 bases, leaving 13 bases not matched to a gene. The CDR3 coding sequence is TGTGCCAGCAGCCGAAGCCTAGGGGGCTCTGGAGAGACCCAGTACTTC. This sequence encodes CASSRSLGGSGETQYF.

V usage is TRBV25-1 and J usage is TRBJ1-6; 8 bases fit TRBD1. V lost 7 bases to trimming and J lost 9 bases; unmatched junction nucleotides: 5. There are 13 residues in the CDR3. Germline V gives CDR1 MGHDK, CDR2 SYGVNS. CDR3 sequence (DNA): TGTGCCAGCACTATGACAGGGGTTTCACCCCTCCACTTT. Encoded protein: CASTMTGVSPLHF.

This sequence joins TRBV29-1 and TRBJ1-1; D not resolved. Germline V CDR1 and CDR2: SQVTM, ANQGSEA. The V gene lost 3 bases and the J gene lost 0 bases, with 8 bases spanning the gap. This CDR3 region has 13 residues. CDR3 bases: TGCAGCGTTGAGGGCAGGTTGAACACTGAAGCTTTCTTT. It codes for CSVEGRLNTEAFF.

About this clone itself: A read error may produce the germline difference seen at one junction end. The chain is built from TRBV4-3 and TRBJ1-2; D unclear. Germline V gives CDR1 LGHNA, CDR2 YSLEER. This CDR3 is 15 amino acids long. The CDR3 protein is CASSQEPLPNYGYTF. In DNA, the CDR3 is TGCGCCAGCAGCCAAGAGCCCCTACCTAATTATGGCTACACCTTC.

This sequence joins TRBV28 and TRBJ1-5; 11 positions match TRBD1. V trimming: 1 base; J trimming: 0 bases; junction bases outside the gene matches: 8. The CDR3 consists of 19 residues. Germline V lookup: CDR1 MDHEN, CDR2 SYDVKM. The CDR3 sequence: CASSLLGQGAPYSNQPQHF. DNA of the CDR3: TGTGCCAGCAGTTTATTAGGACAGGGGGCCCCATATAGCAATCAGCCCCAGCATTTT.

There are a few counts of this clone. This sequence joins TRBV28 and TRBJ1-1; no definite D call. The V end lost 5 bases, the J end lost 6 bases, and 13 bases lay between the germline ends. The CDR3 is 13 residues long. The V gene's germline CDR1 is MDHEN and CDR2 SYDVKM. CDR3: CASSLPIGSEAFF. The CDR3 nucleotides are TGTGCCAGCAGTCTACCAATTGGATCTGAAGCTTTCTTT.

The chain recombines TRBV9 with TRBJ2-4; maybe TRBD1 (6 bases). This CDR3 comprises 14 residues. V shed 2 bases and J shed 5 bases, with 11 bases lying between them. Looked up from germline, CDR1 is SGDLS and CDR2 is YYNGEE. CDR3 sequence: CASSVPTGQNIQYF. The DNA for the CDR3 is TGTGCCAGCAGCGTTCCGACAGGTCAAAACATTCAGTACTTC.

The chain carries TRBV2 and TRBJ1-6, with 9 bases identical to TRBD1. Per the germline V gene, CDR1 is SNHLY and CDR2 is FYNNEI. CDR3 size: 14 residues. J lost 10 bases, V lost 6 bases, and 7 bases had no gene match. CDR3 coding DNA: TGTGCCAGCAGCCCGGACAGGGGATTGTCACCCCTCCACTTT. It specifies CASSPDRGLSPLHF.